These 7 T cell receptor beta chains came from one sample sequenced in a study of response to subunit inactivated influenza vaccine. MiXCR was run by TCRdb on the RT-PCR reads, yielding one entry per CDR3 protein. The table lists over 800,000 distinct CDR3 sequences, 21% of them singletons, with about a tenth in the top ten. This specimen was PBMCs from blood, taken 5 to 6 days after vaccination. Receptors originate from a man in his fifties who received an inactivated influenza vaccine.

The rearrangement uses TRBV5-1 and TRBJ2-2; weak D call: TRBD2 (7 bases). Germline V gene lookup returns CDR1 SGHRS and CDR2 YFSETQ. V was clipped by 1 base and J by 6 bases, with 13 bases between them. The CDR3 has 15 residues. DNA of the CDR3: TGCGCCAGCAGCTTGATAGGGGGGGCTGCCGGGGAGCTGTTTTTT. This translates into CASSLIGGAAGELFF.

This clonotype showed up many times. This rearrangement joins TRBV7-2 to TRBJ2-1, with 9 bases matching TRBD2. Germline V CDR1 and CDR2: SGHTA, FQGNSA. The V segment lost 1 base and the J segment 5 bases; nucleotides outside the gene matches: 6. CDR3 length: 16 amino acids. The chain's CDR3 is CASSLVGGGAHNEQFF. The CDR3 DNA sequence: TGTGCCAGCAGCTTAGTTGGCGGGGGGGCACACAATGAGCAGTTCTTC.

This clonotype came up a few times. The chain joins TRBV7-9 to TRBJ2-3, with TRBD2 matching 7 bases. This CDR3 region has 14 residues. Looked up from germline, CDR1 is SEHNR and CDR2 is FQNEAQ (reference sequence). Germline trimming cut 5 bases from V and 3 bases from J; bases unmatched to any gene: 5. The CDR3 DNA reads TGTGCCAGCAGCGGGGGGGTCTGGACAGATACGCAGTATTTT. Amino acid sequence: CASSGGVWTDTQYF.

This clonotype was recorded a few times. The chain employs TRBV5-1 and TRBJ2-5, with D perhaps matching TRBD1 (5 bases). This CDR3 region has 16 residues. The germline V gene has CDR1 SGHRS and CDR2 YFSETQ. Trimming removed 2 bases at V and 0 bases at J, with 14 bases between. CDR3 DNA sequence: TGCGCCAGCAGCTTTCTGTTGGGGCAGAACCAAGAGACCCAGTACTTC. Translating it yields CASSFLLGQNQETQYF.

This chain joins TRBV7-2 and TRBJ1-5, with 11 bases lining up with TRBD1. Germline CDR1 reads SGHTA; CDR2 reads FQGNSA. This CDR3 region has 16 residues. With 2 bases clipped from V and 4 bases from J, the junction kept 4 bases outside the gene matches. DNA for the CDR3: TGTGCCAGCAGCTTATTCGGGACAGGGGGTAATCAGCCCCAGCATTTT. Translation gives CASSLFGTGGNQPQHF.

This clonotype was detected many times. The chain uses TRBV2 and TRBJ2-5; D may be TRBD1 (5 bases). Per the germline V gene, CDR1 is SNHLY and CDR2 is FYNNEI. The V gene lost 3 bases and the J gene lost 2 bases, with 13 bases spanning the gap. The CDR3 is made up of 15 amino acids. The DNA of the CDR3 is TGTGCCAGCAGTGATCTGGTCAGGGCGCAAGAGACCCAGTACTTC. Residues: CASSDLVRAQETQYF.

The rearrangement links TRBV5-6 to TRBJ2-1; 10 bases are a match to TRBD2. Germline values: CDR1 SGHDT, CDR2 YYEEEE. V dropped 1 base and J dropped 9; count of bases not matched to a gene: 4. The CDR3 is 14 amino acids. The CDR3 here is CASSLPSGSGEQFF. In DNA, the CDR3 is TGTGCCAGCAGCTTGCCTAGCGGGAGCGGTGAGCAGTTCTTC.